These 21 T cell receptor beta chains originate from one sample sequenced in a study of shared clonotypes between healthy human individuals. Clones were sequenced by immunoSEQ multiplex PCR, and TCRdb holds only the in-frame ones, with some missing. The table lists 550,000 to 800,000 clones, roughly 91% of them singletons. The specimen sequenced was memory CD8+ T cells from PBMCs. Documented subset: CD45RO+ cells pooled with CCR7-negative TemRA cells. The receptors stem from a man between 18 and 35 years old in good health. Some clones in this sample may be carry-over from other donors' samples.

The CDR3 is CASSYKGSADIEQYF. DNA for the CDR3: TGTGCCAGCAGTTATAAGGGAAGCGCGGATATCGAGCAGTACTTC. V and J are TRBV27 and TRBJ2-7, with D uncertain. The V end lost 4 bases, the J end lost 6 bases, and 19 bases lay between the germline ends. This CDR3 spans 15 amino acids. From germline, CDR1 is MNHEY and CDR2 SMNVEV (reference sequence).

This chain uses TRBV30 with TRBJ2-1; TRBD2 might be the D (6 bases). Germline V gene lookup returns CDR1 GTSNPN and CDR2 SVGIG (reference sequence). The length of the CDR3 is 24 residues. Trimming took 3 bases from V and 6 from J, leaving 45 bases between them. Written as DNA, the CDR3 is TGTGCCTGGAGAATGGGTCGGGATAAGGTCGGCTACTCCCTTGGGGGGTTCGTAAGCAATGAGCAGTTCTTC. Translated, it gives CAWRMGRDKVGYSLGGFVSNEQFF.

The chain has TRBV2 and TRBJ2-7; D gene uncertain. CDR1 is SNHLY, CDR2 FYNNEI, per germline. CDR3 length: 10 residues. Trimming took 6 bases from V and 2 from J, leaving 2 bases between them. The CDR3 spells CASSTYEQYF. The DNA for the CDR3 is TGTGCCAGCAGCACCTACGAGCAGTACTTC.

Details on this clone: Other nucleotide sequences from this sample produce the same CDR3. This sequence joins TRBV6-5 and TRBJ2-7; TRBD1 agrees at 10 bases. There are 14 residues in the CDR3. Germline V gene sequence: CDR1 MNHEY, CDR2 SVGAGI. V shed 0 bases, J shed 4 bases, and the junction held 0 bases outside the gene matches. As DNA, the CDR3 is TGTGCCAGCAGTTACTCGGACAGGGGGTACGAGCAGTACTTC. Translating it yields CASSYSDRGYEQYF.

The genes are TRBV7-9 and TRBJ2-7; TRBD1 might be the D (6 bases). Germline CDR1 reads SEHNR; CDR2 reads FQNEAQ (reference sequence). V was cut by 5 bases and J by 5 bases, with 19 bases left in between. The CDR3 covers 15 residues. The DNA for the CDR3 is TGTGCCAGCAGCCCCCGGGACACCTACCCCGACGAGCAGTACTTC. This sequence encodes CASSPRDTYPDEQYF.

Here the CDR3 reads CASRLTSGGGEQFF. CDR3 nucleotide sequence: TGCGCCAGCAGGCTGACTAGCGGGGGCGGTGAGCAGTTCTTC. This chain joins TRBV10-2 and TRBJ2-1; 12 bases line up with TRBD2. The CDR3 sequence is 14 residues long. CDR1 is WSHSY and CDR2 is SAAADI in the germline V gene. After removal of 6 bases from V and 9 bases from J, the junction contained 6 bases not matched to a gene.

The genes are TRBV28 and TRBJ1-6, with no clear D. CDR1 and CDR2 from the germline V gene are MDHEN and SYDVKM. The CDR3 consists of 14 residues. Trimming cost V 3 bases and J 10 bases, with 13 bases left between them. The CDR3 coding sequence is TGTGCCAGCAGTTTGCACTCCGGCGGATCACCCCTCCACTTT. This encodes CASSLHSGGSPLHF.

The rearrangement joins TRBV29-1 to TRBJ2-5; TRBD2 matches at 12 bases. The last part of the DNA fits TRBJ2-7 better; the J call may be wrong. Germline V CDR1 and CDR2: SQVTM, ANQGSEA. The CDR3 totals 14 residues. The CDR3 nucleotides are TGCAGCGTCGCTCTAGCGGGAGGGGAAGACGAGCAGTACTTC. Its protein product is CSVALAGGEDEQYF.

This clone was seen once. This chain links TRBV27 with TRBJ1-6; D remains unclear. This CDR3 has 16 amino acids. Germline assignment: CDR1 MNHEY and CDR2 SMNVEV (reference sequence). V lost 0 bases to trimming and J lost 4 bases, with 10 bases between them. CDR3 amino acids: CASSLSSPSYNSPLHF. Here the CDR3 DNA reads TGTGCCAGCAGTTTATCTTCCCCTTCGTATAATTCACCCCTCCACTTT.

This clone was seen only once. The V gene is TRBV6-6, the J gene TRBJ2-1; D remains unclear. Looked up from germline, CDR1 is MNHNY and CDR2 is SVGAGI (reference sequence). The CDR3 runs to 16 residues. V lost 6 bases, J lost 3 bases, and 18 bases lay in between. CDR3 in DNA: TGTGCCAGCAGCCACCTGGCGTCTACACTCTACAATGAGCAGTTCTTC. As protein: CASSHLASTLYNEQFF.

This clone was detected a few times. This chain uses TRBV9 with TRBJ2-2; a weak D match, TRBD2 (6 bases). The V end lost 4 bases, the J end lost 6 bases, and 10 bases lay between the germline ends. The CDR3 totals 13 residues. CDR1 is SGDLS and CDR2 is YYNGEE in the germline V gene. As DNA, the CDR3 is TGTGCCAGCAGCATTCGGGAGCCCGGGGAGCTGTTTTTT. It encodes CASSIREPGELFF.

The CDR3 DNA reads TGTGCCAGTAGAGAAGGGTTTGGGTACACCGGGGAGCTGTTTTTT. Residues: CASREGFGYTGELFF. The V call is TRBV19, the J call TRBJ2-2, with D uncertain. Germline CDR1 and CDR2: LNHDA and SQIVND (reference sequence). V was pared by 6 bases and J by 3 bases, with 14 bases between. The CDR3 runs to 15 residues.

The gene calls are TRBV27 and TRBJ1-1; a possible D gene is TRBD1 (5 bases). V lost 4 bases to trimming and J lost 3 bases, with 12 bases between them. CDR1 is MNHEY and CDR2 is SMNVEV in the germline V gene (reference sequence). The length of the CDR3 is 14 residues. The CDR3 DNA follows: TGTGCCAGCAGTTCGGACCCGGGGGACACTGAAGCTTTCTTT. Protein sequence: CASSSDPGDTEAFF.

The genes are TRBV5-1 and TRBJ2-2; TRBD1 aligns across 7 bases. The CDR3 runs to 16 residues. The germline CDR1 and CDR2 sequences are SGHRS and YFSETQ. The J segment lost 0 bases and the V segment lost 3 bases, leaving 5 bases of the junction unmatched. The CDR3 is CASSSLTGTNTGELFF. CDR3 nucleotide sequence: TGCGCCAGCAGCTCCCTGACAGGGACGAACACCGGGGAGCTGTTTTTT.

This clone has a handful of counts. The chain is built from TRBV7-6 and TRBJ2-1; no firm D call. CDR3 length: 16 amino acids. Germline CDR1 SGHVS, CDR2 FNYEAQ. Trimming took 1 base from V and 2 from J, leaving 12 bases between them. The DNA for the CDR3 is TGTGCCAGCAGCTTAGTTTTTCGTAGCACCTACAATGAGCAGTTCTTC. Its translation is CASSLVFRSTYNEQFF.

The V gene is TRBV6-1, the J gene TRBJ1-1; D unclear. The CDR3 covers 14 residues. Trimming pared 6 bases from V and 2 bases from J, leaving 13 bases between. Germline CDR1 is MNHNS and CDR2 is SASEGT. Here the CDR3 DNA reads TGTGCCAGCAGCTTAATGGACTTCAACACTGAAGCTTTCTTT. Translated: CASSLMDFNTEAFF.

The chain joins TRBV7-2 to TRBJ1-2, with 8 bases lining up with TRBD1. V lost 5 bases to trimming and J lost 4 bases; unmatched junction nucleotides: 15. Germline V gene lookup returns CDR1 SGHTA and CDR2 FQGNSA. The CDR3 length is 17 residues. Written as DNA, the CDR3 is TGTGCCAGCAGCCACTCACCAGGGGGACAGGCCCCCTATGGCTACACCTTC. Its protein is CASSHSPGGQAPYGYTF.

The chain employs TRBV29-1 and TRBJ2-1; TRBD2 is a possible D gene (5 bases). V gave up 5 bases and J gave up 6 bases, with 14 bases separating them. Germline CDR1 SQVTM, CDR2 ANQGSEA. The length of the CDR3 is 13 residues. CDR3: CSVTSRRSNEQFF. In DNA, the CDR3 is TGCAGCGTTACGAGCCGGAGGTCCAATGAGCAGTTCTTC.

The chain couples TRBV19 to TRBJ1-5; 7 bases are shared with TRBD1. CDR1 and CDR2 from the germline V gene are LNHDA and SQIVND (reference sequence). The CDR3 runs 12 residues. The J segment lost 4 bases and the V segment lost 7 bases, leaving 1 base of the junction unmatched. The chain's CDR3 is CASMTGNQPQHF. In DNA form, the CDR3 reads TGTGCCAGTATGACAGGGAATCAGCCCCAGCATTTT.

V gene TRBV28 combines with J gene TRBJ2-4, with TRBD1 as a possible D gene (7 bases). The germline V and J ends were trimmed by 5 bases and 0 bases, with 11 bases remaining between them. This CDR3 region has 15 residues. Germline-derived CDR1 and CDR2 are MDHEN and SYDVKM. Here the CDR3 DNA reads TGTGCCAGCAGTAACAGGGGACTAGCCAAAAACATTCAGTACTTC. This translates into CASSNRGLAKNIQYF.

The chain recombines TRBV18 with TRBJ2-7; D is perhaps TRBD1 or TRBD2 (5 bases each). The germline V gene has CDR1 KGHSH and CDR2 LQKENI. V was clipped by 0 bases and J by 0 bases, with 9 bases between them. This CDR3 has 15 amino acids. CDR3 protein: CASSPPPGSSYEQYF. Here the CDR3 DNA reads TGTGCCAGCTCACCACCCCCAGGGAGCTCCTACGAGCAGTACTTC.